These 24 T cell receptor beta chains originate from one sample sequenced in a study of CD8 T cells in Susac syndrome. An input of roughly 0.45 to 1 ug of RNA was subjected to reverse transcription using random hexamers. TCRdb redid the calling of the immunoSEQ multiplex PCR reads with MiXCR, one entry per CDR3 protein. The sample carries around 170,000 distinct CDR3 sequences, 90% to 96% recorded once. The sample taken for sequencing was CD4+ T cells from PBMCs. These receptors all stem from a human donor with Susac syndrome.

This clonotype was seen only a few times. DNA of the CDR3: TGTGCCAGCAGCTCATTACAGCCCCAGCATTTT. It translates to CASSSLQPQHF. The V and J genes are TRBV6-1 and TRBJ1-5; D is unclear. V gave up 6 bases and J gave up 7 bases, with 7 bases separating them. The CDR3 runs 11 residues. The germline V gene encodes CDR1 MNHNS and CDR2 SASEGT.

The chain employs TRBV7-2 and TRBJ1-6; D not resolved. The CDR3 is 15 amino acids. V was cut by 5 bases and J by 10 bases, with 18 bases left in between. Germline V gene sequence: CDR1 SGHTA, CDR2 FQGNSA. CDR3 DNA sequence: TGTGCCAGCAGCCTTGGGATCGGAGAACACTCACCCCTCCACTTT. It is translated as CASSLGIGEHSPLHF.

A single count supports this clonotype. The J gene is TRBJ2-7, the V gene TRBV3-1; D call uncertain. Germline CDR1 and CDR2: LGHDT and YNNKEL (reference sequence). CDR3 length: 15 residues. Trimming removed 0 bases from V and 2 bases from J, with 11 bases in between. Here the CDR3 reads CASSQDLTAPYEQYF. In DNA form, the CDR3 reads TGTGCCAGCAGCCAAGATTTAACAGCACCCTACGAGCAGTACTTC.

This clonotype was picked up one time. The gene calls are TRBV20-1 and TRBJ1-2; D perhaps matches TRBD1 (6 bases). CDR3 length: 15 residues. CDR1 is DFQATT and CDR2 is SNEGSKA in the germline V gene (reference sequence). With 0 bases removed from V and 4 bases from J, the gap between germline ends came to 15 bases. The CDR3 region is CSARDSVGGFYGYTF. The CDR3 nucleotides are TGCAGTGCTAGAGATTCTGTGGGGGGCTTCTATGGCTACACCTTC.

The V gene is TRBV7-2, the J gene TRBJ2-1; TRBD1 is a possible D gene (7 bases). The CDR3 runs to 15 residues. V was cut by 6 bases and J by 0 bases, with 12 bases left in between. Looked up from germline, CDR1 is SGHTA and CDR2 is FQGNSA. The CDR3 coding sequence is TGTGCCAGCAGGTACCAGGGGGGCTCCTACAATGAGCAGTTCTTC. Translating it yields CASRYQGGSYNEQFF.

V is TRBV5-1 and J is TRBJ2-1; D is uncertain. V gave up 5 bases and J gave up 4 bases, with 13 bases separating them. Germline V lookup: CDR1 SGHRS, CDR2 YFSETQ. This CDR3 is built from 14 residues. CDR3 coding DNA: TGCGCCAGCAGTCCTTCGATGGAGTACAATGAGCAGTTCTTC. It specifies CASSPSMEYNEQFF.

With regard to this clonotype: One end of the junction varies from germline; a read error may be responsible. The V and J genes are TRBV18 and TRBJ2-7; 8 bases are a match to TRBD2. Per germline, CDR1 KGHSH and CDR2 LQKENI. This CDR3 is 14 amino acids long. As DNA, the CDR3 is TGTGCCAGCTCACCAAGCGGGGGACCATACGAGCAATACTTC. This gives the protein CASSPSGGPYEQYF. Using reference TRBV18 and TRBJ2-7 for the parts outside the CDR3, the full variable domain is NAGVMQNPRHLVRRRGQEARLRCSPMKGHSHVYWYRQLPEEGLKFMVYLQKENIIDESGMPKERFSAEFPKEGPSILRIQQVVRGDSAAYFCASSPSGGPYEQYFGPGTRLTVT.

This clonotype appeared a single time. The genes are TRBV29-1 and TRBJ1-1, with TRBD1 matching over 8 bases. After removal of 7 bases from V and 6 bases from J, the junction contained 10 bases not matched to a gene. The germline V gene has CDR1 SQVTM and CDR2 ANQGSEA. This CDR3 has 13 amino acids. The chain's CDR3 is CSAHLDRGSEAFF. CDR3 bases: TGCAGCGCCCACCTCGACAGGGGATCTGAAGCTTTCTTT.

The rearrangement uses TRBV29-1 and TRBJ2-7, with 7 positions matching TRBD1. The germline CDR1 and CDR2 sequences are SQVTM and ANQGSEA. Trimming cost V 7 bases and J 3 bases; bases outside gene matches: 9. This CDR3 spans 13 amino acids. The chain's CDR3 is CSGGGRDSYEQYF. CDR3 bases: TGCAGCGGTGGCGGCCGGGACAGCTACGAGCAGTACTTC.

The chain combines TRBV28 with TRBJ2-5; 11 positions match TRBD2. The V gene's germline CDR1 is MDHEN and CDR2 SYDVKM. The trim removed 5 bases at V and 2 bases at J, leaving 4 bases unmatched. The CDR3 consists of 15 residues. The CDR3, as DNA: TGTGCCAGCAGTATCTCTAGCGGGGGGCAAGAGACCCAGTACTTC. Protein product: CASSISSGGQETQYF.

The chain employs TRBV6-4 and TRBJ2-3; D is unclear. The V and J ends lost 2 bases and 2 bases respectively, with 8 bases between them. Germline V gene sequence: CDR1 MRHNA, CDR2 SNTAGT. The CDR3 is 14 residues long. The CDR3 spells CASSDGIATDTQYF. As DNA, the CDR3 is TGTGCCAGCAGTGACGGGATCGCCACAGATACGCAGTATTTT.

The chain joins TRBV14 to TRBJ2-2; maybe TRBD2 (5 bases). The germline gives CDR1 SGHDN, CDR2 FVKESK. This CDR3 contains 18 residues. Deletions cut 3 bases from V and 0 bases from J, with 17 bases between. The CDR3 is CASSQDLTSGPNTGELFF. CDR3 DNA: TGTGCCAGCAGCCAGGACTTGACGTCGGGCCCGAACACCGGGGAGCTGTTTTTT.

The chain combines TRBV7-3 with TRBJ1-2; D is unclear. From germline, CDR1 is SGHTA and CDR2 FQGTGA. This CDR3 has 13 residues. V was clipped by 0 bases and J by 8 bases, with 10 bases between them. The CDR3: CASSLTPTEGYTF. The DNA for the CDR3 is TGTGCCAGCAGCTTAACCCCCACGGAGGGCTACACCTTC.

This chain joins TRBV29-1 and TRBJ1-2; D uncertain. Trimming took off 2 bases at V and 2 bases at J, with 0 bases between the two ends. Germline V gene sequence: CDR1 SQVTM, CDR2 ANQGSEA. The CDR3 contains 10 residues. Here the CDR3 DNA reads TGCAGCGTTGAAAACTATGGCTACACCTTC. Translated, it gives CSVENYGYTF.

The rearrangement joins TRBV7-9 to TRBJ2-1; weak D call: TRBD2 (6 bases). V was pared by 3 bases and J by 6 bases, with 21 bases between. The CDR3 extends over 17 amino acids. Looked up from germline, CDR1 is SEHNR and CDR2 is FQNEAQ (reference sequence). The CDR3 coding sequence is TGTGCCAGCAGCTTTCTCGGCGGGGCCGGGCTGGGCAATGAGCAGTTCTTC. Its protein product is CASSFLGGAGLGNEQFF.

The chain links TRBV12-3 or TRBV12-4 to TRBJ1-6; TRBD1 is a possible D gene (6 bases). The CDR3 has 14 residues. V lost 7 bases, J lost 3 bases, and 10 bases lay in between. CDR3 sequence reads: CASTETGYNSPLHF. The CDR3 nucleotides read TGTGCCAGCACCGAGACAGGCTATAATTCACCCCTCCACTTT.

The gene calls are TRBV10-3 and TRBJ1-6; D is uncertain. The CDR3 totals 14 residues. V was trimmed by 4 bases and J by 14 bases, leaving 18 bases between them. The V gene's germline CDR1 is ENHRY and CDR2 SYGVKD. CDR3 DNA: TGTGCCATCAGTGTGAAGTCAGACTGGTCGTCCCTCCACTTT. Protein sequence: CAISVKSDWSSLHF.

V gene TRBV13 combines with J gene TRBJ1-1; D may be TRBD1 (5 bases). Germline CDR1 reads PRHDT; CDR2 reads FYEKMQ (reference sequence). The V end was cut by 5 bases, the J end by 8 bases, with 18 bases between. The CDR3 runs 14 residues. The CDR3 loop reads CASSVAALQAEAFF. The CDR3, as DNA: TGTGCCAGCAGCGTCGCCGCTTTACAGGCAGAAGCTTTCTTT.

V usage is TRBV5-4 and J usage is TRBJ2-1; no clear D gene. Germline values: CDR1 SGHNT, CDR2 YYREEE (reference sequence). The V end was cut by 2 bases, the J end by 6 bases, with 15 bases between. The CDR3 spans 15 residues. The CDR3 spells CASSLDTHSANEQFF. The CDR3 region has the DNA TGTGCCAGCAGCTTAGACACCCACTCCGCCAATGAGCAGTTCTTC.

This chain connects TRBV24-1 to TRBJ1-5; 9 bases align to TRBD1. The CDR3 covers 13 residues. Per the germline V gene, CDR1 is KGHDR and CDR2 is SFDVKD. With 9 bases clipped from V and 9 bases from J, the junction kept 8 bases outside the gene matches. The CDR3 bases are TGTGCCACCTCCCGACAGGGGGGAGGGCCCCAGCATTTT. Encoded protein: CATSRQGGGPQHF.

The CDR3 reads CASSTGDRGGSPLHF. The CDR3 region has the DNA TGCGCCAGCAGCACAGGGGACAGGGGAGGATCACCCCTCCACTTT. This rearrangement joins TRBV5-1 to TRBJ1-6, with TRBD1 matching over 10 bases. The CDR3 is 15 amino acids. Trimming at V came to 4 bases and at J to 10 bases, leaving 8 bases not matched to a gene. Germline V CDR1 and CDR2: SGHRS, YFSETQ. The full variable domain, with the rest looked up from reference TRBV5-1 and TRBJ1-6, is KAGVTQTPRYLIKTRGQQVTLSCSPISGHRSVSWYQQTPGQGLQFLFEYFSETQRNKGNFPGRFSGRQFSNSRSEMNVSTLELGDSALYLCASSTGDRGGSPLHFGNGTRLTVT.

The CDR3 nucleotides are TGCAGCGTTGAAGGTCTAGCGGGGGGAAGCACAGATACGCAGTATTTT. Amino acid sequence: CSVEGLAGGSTDTQYF. V gene TRBV29-1 combines with J gene TRBJ2-3, with 11 nucleotides matching TRBD2. This CDR3 is 16 amino acids long. V trimming: 1 base; J trimming: 0 bases; junction bases outside the gene matches: 3. Germline CDR1 and CDR2: SQVTM and ANQGSEA.

The genes are TRBV20-1 and TRBJ2-3; 7 bases align to TRBD1. Germline V lookup: CDR1 DFQATT, CDR2 SNEGSKA (reference sequence). The CDR3 totals 15 residues. V dropped 6 bases and J dropped 1; count of bases not matched to a gene: 10. CDR3 region: CSAEPRDRGTDTQYF. CDR3 sequence (DNA): TGCAGTGCGGAGCCCCGGGACAGAGGCACAGATACGCAGTATTTT.

The J gene is TRBJ1-3, the V gene TRBV30, with D hard to call. V lost 0 bases, J lost 6 bases, and 3 bases lay in between. Germline CDR1 GTSNPN, CDR2 SVGIG (reference sequence). The CDR3 covers 11 residues. As DNA, the CDR3 is TGTGCCTGGAGTGTTCTAAACACCATATATTTT. It yields the protein CAWSVLNTIYF.